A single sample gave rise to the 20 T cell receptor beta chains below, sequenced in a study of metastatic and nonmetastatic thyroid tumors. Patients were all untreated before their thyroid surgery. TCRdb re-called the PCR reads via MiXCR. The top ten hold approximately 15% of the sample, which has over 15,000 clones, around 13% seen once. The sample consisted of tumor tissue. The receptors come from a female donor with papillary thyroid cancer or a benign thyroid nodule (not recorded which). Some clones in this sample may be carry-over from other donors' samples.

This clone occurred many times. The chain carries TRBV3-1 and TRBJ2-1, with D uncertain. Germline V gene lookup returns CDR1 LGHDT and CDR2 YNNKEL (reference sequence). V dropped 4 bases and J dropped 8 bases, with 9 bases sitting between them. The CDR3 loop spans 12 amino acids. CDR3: CASSRIWDEQFF. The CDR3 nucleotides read TGTGCCAGCAGCCGAATCTGGGATGAGCAGTTCTTC.

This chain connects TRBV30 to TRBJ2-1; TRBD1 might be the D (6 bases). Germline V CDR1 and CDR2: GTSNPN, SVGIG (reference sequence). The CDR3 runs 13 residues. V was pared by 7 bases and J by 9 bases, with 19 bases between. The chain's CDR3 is CAFLSGGRIEQFF. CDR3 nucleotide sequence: TGTGCCTTCCTCAGTGGGGGCCGAATTGAGCAGTTCTTC.

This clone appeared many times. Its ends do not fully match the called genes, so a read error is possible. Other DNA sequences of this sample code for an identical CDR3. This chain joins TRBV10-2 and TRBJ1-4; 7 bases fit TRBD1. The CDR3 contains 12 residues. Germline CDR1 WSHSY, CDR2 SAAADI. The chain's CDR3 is CASSHTGTELFF. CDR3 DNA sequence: TGTGCCAGCAGTCATACCGGGACAGAACTGTTTTTT.

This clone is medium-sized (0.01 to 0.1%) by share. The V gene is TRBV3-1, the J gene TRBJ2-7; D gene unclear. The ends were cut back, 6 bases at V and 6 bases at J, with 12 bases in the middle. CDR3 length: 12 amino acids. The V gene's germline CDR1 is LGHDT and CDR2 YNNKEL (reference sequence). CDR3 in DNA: TGTGCCAGCAGAGGCCCCCCGGGCGAGCAGTACTTC. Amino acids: CASRGPPGEQYF.

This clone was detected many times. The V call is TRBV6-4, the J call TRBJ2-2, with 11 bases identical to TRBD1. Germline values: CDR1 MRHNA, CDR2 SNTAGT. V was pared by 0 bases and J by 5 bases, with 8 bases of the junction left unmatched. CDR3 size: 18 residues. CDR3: CASSDSKGQGEGTGELFF. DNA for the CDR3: TGTGCCAGCAGTGACTCGAAGGGACAGGGGGAGGGGACCGGGGAGCTGTTTTTT.

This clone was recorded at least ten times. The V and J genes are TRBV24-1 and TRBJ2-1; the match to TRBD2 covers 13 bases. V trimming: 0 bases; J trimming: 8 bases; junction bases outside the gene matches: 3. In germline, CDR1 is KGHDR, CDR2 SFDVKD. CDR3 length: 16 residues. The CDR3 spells CATSDLPTSGRDEQFF. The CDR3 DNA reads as TGTGCCACCAGTGATTTGCCTACTAGCGGGAGGGATGAGCAGTTCTTC.

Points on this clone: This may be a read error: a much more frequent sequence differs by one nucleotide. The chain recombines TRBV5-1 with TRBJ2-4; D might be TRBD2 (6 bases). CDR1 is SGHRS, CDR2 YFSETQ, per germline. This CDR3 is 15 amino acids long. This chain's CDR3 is CASSPDRGVKNTQYF. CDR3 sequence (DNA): TGCGCCAGCAGCCCGGACCGCGGGGTGAAAAACACTCAGTACTTC.

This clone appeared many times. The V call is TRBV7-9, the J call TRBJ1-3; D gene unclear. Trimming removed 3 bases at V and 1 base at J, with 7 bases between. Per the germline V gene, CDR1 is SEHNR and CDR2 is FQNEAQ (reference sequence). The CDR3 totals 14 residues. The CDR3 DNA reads TGTGCCAGCAGCTTGATGGGTTCTGGAAACACCATATATTTT. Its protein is CASSLMGSGNTIYF.

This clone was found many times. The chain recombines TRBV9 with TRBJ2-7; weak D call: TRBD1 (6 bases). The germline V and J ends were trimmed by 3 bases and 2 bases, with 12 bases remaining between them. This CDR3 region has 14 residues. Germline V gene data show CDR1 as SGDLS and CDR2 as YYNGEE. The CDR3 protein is CASSAGQSTYEQYF. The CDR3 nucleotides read TGTGCCAGCAGCGCCGGACAGAGTACCTACGAGCAGTACTTC.

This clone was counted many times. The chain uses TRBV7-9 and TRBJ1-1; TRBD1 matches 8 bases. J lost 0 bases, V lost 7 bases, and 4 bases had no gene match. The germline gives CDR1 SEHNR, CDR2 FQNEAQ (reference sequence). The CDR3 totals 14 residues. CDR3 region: CASTLGQVNTEAFF. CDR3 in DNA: TGTGCCAGCACCCTGGGACAGGTGAACACTGAAGCTTTCTTT.

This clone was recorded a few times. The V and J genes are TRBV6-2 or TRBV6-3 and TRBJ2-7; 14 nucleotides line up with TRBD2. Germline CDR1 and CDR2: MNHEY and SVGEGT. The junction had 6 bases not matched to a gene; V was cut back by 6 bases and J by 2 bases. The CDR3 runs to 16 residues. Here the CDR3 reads CASSRGTSGRTYEQYF. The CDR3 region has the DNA TGTGCCAGCAGCCGAGGGACTAGCGGGAGAACCTACGAGCAGTACTTC.

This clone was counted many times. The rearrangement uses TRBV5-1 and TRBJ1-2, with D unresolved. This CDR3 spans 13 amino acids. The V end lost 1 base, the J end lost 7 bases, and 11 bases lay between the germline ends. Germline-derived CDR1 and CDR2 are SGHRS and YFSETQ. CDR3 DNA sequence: TGCGCCAGCAGCTTGTCCTCTACGACTGGCTACACCTTC. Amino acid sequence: CASSLSSTTGYTF.

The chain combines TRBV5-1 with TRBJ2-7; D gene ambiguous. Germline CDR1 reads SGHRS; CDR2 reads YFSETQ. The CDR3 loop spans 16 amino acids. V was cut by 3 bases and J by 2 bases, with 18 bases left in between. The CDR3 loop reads CASSSPDGFRPYEQYF. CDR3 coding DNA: TGCGCCAGCAGCTCGCCGGATGGATTTAGGCCCTACGAGCAGTACTTC.

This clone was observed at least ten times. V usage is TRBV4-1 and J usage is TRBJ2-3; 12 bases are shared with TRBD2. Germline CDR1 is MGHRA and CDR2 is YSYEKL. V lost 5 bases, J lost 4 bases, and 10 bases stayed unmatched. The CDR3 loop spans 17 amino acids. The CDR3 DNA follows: TGCGCCAGCAGCAAGGTGACTAGCGGGAGAGGGGCAGATACGCAGTATTTT. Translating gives CASSKVTSGRGADTQYF.

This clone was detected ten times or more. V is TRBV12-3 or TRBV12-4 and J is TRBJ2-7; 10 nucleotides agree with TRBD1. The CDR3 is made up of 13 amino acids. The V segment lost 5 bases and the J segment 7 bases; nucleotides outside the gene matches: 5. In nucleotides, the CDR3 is TGTGCCAGCAGTGGGGGGGACAGGGGTGAGCAGTACTTC. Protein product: CASSGGDRGEQYF.

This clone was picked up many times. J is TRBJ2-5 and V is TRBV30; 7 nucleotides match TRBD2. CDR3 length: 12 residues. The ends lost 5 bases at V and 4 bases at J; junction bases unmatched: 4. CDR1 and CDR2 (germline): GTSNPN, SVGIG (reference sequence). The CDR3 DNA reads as TGTGCCTGGGAGGCGGGAGCAGAGACCCAGTACTTC. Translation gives CAWEAGAETQYF.

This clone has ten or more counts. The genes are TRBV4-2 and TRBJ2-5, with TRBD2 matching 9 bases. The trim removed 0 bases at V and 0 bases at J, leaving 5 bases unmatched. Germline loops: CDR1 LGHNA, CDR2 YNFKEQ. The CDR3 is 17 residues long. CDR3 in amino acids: CASSQDHLAGNQETQYF. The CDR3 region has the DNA TGTGCCAGCAGCCAAGATCACCTAGCGGGAAACCAAGAGACCCAGTACTTC.

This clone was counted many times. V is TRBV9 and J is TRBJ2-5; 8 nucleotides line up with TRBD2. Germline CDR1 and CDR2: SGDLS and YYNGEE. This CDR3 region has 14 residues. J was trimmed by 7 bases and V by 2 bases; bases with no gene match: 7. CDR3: CASSVGLVSGTQYF. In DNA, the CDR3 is TGTGCCAGCAGCGTGGGACTAGTGTCGGGGACCCAGTACTTC.

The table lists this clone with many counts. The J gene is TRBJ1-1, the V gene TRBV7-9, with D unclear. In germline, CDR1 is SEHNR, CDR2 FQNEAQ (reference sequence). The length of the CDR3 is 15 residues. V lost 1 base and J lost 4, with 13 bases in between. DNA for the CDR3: TGTGCCAGCAGCTTAGATGGGGTCTCGCGCACTGAAGCTTTCTTT. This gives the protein CASSLDGVSRTEAFF.

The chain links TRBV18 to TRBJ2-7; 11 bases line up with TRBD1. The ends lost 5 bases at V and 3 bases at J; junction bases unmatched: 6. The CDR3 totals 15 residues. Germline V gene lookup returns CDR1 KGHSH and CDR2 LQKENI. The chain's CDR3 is CASSGTGGPYYEQYF. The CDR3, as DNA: TGTGCCAGCTCAGGGACAGGGGGGCCTTACTACGAGCAGTACTTC.